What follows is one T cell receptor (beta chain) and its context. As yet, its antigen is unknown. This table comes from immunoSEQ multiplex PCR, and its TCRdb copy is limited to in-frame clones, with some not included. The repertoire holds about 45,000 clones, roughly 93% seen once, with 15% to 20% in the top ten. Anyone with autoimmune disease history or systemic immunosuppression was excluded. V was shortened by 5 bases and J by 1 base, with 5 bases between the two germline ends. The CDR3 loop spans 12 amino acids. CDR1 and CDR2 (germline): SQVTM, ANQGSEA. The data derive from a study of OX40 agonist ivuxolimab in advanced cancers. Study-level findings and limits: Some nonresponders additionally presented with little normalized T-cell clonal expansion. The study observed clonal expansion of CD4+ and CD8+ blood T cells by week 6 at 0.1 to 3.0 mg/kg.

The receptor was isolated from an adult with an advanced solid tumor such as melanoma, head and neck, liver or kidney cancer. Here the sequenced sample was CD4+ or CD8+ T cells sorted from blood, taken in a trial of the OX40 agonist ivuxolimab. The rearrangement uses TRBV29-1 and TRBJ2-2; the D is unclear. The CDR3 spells CSVSGNTGELFF. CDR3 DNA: TGCAGCGTTTCGGGGAACACCGGGGAGCTGTTTTTT.